This T cell receptor beta chain was retrieved from a study of T cell changes during pregnancy in multiple sclerosis. TCRdb keeps only in-frame clones here, not all; method: immunoSEQ multiplex PCR. The top ten clones hold about 5.1% of a sample with 35,000 to 50,000 clones, roughly 90% of them seen once. This specimen consisted of peripheral blood, obtained in the second trimester of pregnancy. The source is a female donor in good health, enrolled as a control in a pregnancy study.

The CDR3 DNA is TGTGCCAGCAGTTTAGGAGGTCAGGATGAGCAGTTCTTC. This encodes CASSLGGQDEQFF. The chain is built from TRBV28 and TRBJ2-1, with D maybe TRBD2 (5 bases). The V gene's germline CDR1 is MDHEN and CDR2 SYDVKM. The CDR3 runs to 13 residues. V was clipped by 2 bases and J by 8 bases, with 10 bases between them.